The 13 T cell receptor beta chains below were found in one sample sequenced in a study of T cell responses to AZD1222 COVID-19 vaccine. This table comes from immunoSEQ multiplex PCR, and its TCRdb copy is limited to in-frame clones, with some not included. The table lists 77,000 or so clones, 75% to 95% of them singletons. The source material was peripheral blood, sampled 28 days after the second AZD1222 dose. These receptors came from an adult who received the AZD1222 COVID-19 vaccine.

The CDR3 coding sequence is TGTGCCAGCAGCTCGGATGAAGGGACCGGCTACACCTTC. It translates to CASSSDEGTGYTF. The V call is TRBV7-9, the J call TRBJ1-2, with a weak D call TRBD1 (5 bases). Trimming took off 4 bases at V and 8 bases at J, with 14 bases between the two ends. CDR3 length: 13 residues. The germline V gene encodes CDR1 SEHNR and CDR2 FQNEAQ (reference sequence).

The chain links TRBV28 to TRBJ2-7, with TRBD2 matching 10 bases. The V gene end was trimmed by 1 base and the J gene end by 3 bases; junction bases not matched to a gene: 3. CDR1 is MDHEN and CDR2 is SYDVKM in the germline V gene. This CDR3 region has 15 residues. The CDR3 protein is CASSLLASGSYEQYF. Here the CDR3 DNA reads TGTGCCAGCAGTTTATTGGCTAGCGGGAGCTACGAGCAGTACTTC.

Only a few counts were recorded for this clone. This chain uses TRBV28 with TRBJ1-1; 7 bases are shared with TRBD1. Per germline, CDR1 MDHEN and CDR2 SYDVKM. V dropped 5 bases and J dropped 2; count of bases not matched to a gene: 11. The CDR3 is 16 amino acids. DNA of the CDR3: TGTGCCAGCAGTCCCCAGGGGGGTGCTACTAACACTGAAGCTTTCTTT. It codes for CASSPQGGATNTEAFF.

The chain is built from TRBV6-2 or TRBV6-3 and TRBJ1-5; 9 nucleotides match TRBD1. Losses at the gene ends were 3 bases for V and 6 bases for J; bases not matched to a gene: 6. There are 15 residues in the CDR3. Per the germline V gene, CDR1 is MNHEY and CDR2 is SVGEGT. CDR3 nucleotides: TGTGCCAGCAGTTATTCGGGACAGGGCCTTCAGCCCCAGCATTTT. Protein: CASSYSGQGLQPQHF.

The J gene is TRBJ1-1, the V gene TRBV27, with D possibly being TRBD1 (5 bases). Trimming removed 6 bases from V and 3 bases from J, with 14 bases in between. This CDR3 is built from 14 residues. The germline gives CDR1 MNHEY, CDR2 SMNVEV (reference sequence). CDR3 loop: CASSATGADTEAFF. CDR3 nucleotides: TGTGCCAGCAGCGCAACCGGGGCAGACACTGAAGCTTTCTTT.

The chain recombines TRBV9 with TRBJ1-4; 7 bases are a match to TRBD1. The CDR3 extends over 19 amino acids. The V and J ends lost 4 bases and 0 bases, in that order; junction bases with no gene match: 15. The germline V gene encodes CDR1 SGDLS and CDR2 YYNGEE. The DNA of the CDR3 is TGTGCCAGCAGCTCCCGGGACAGTGTGACTTTTGCAACTAATGAAAAACTGTTTTTT. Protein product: CASSSRDSVTFATNEKLFF.

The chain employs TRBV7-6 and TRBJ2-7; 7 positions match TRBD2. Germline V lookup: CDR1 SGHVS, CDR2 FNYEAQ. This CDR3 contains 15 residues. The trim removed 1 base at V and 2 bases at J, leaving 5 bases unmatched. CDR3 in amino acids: CASSLVLAATYEQYF. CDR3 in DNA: TGTGCCAGCAGCTTAGTTCTAGCGGCTACCTACGAGCAGTACTTC.

CDR3 sequence: CASSLGLAGGIGELFF. As DNA, the CDR3 is TGTGCCAGCAGCCTCGGACTAGCGGGAGGGATCGGGGAGCTGTTTTTT. The chain is built from TRBV7-8 and TRBJ2-2; TRBD2 aligns across 15 bases. Germline V gene lookup returns CDR1 SGHVS and CDR2 FQNEAQ. The CDR3 consists of 16 residues. V lost 5 bases, J lost 7 bases, and 5 bases stayed unmatched.

The CDR3: CAISDSPGGNFLNEQFF. The CDR3 DNA follows: TGTGCCATCAGCGATTCCCCGGGGGGCAATTTCCTAAATGAGCAGTTCTTC. The chain carries TRBV10-3 and TRBJ2-1; possibly TRBD2 for D (7 bases). Germline CDR1 ENHRY, CDR2 SYGVKD. The V and J ends lost 6 bases and 7 bases respectively, with 25 bases between them. The CDR3 runs to 17 residues.

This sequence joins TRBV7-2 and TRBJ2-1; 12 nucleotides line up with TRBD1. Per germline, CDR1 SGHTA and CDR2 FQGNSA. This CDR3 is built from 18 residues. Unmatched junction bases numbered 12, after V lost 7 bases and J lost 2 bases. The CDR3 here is CASNTGQGARGPYNEQFF. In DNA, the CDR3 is TGTGCCAGCAACACGGGACAGGGGGCTCGCGGCCCCTACAATGAGCAGTTCTTC. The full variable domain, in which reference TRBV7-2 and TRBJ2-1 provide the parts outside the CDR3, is GAGVSQSPSNKVTEKGKDVELRCDPISGHTALYWYRQSLGQGLEFLIYFQGNSAPDKSGLPSDRFSAERTGGSVSTLTIQRTQQEDSAVYLCASNTGQGARGPYNEQFFGPGTRLTVL.

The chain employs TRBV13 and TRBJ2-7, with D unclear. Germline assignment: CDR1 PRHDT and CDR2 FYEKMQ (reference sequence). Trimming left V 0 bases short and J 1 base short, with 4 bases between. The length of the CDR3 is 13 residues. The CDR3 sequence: CASSLGRSYEQYF. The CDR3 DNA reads TGTGCCAGCAGCTTAGGTAGGTCCTACGAGCAGTACTTC.

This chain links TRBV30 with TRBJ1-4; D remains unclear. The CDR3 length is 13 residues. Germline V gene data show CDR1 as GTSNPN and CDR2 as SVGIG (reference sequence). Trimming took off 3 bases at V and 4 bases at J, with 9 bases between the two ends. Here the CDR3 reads CAWSRPDNEKLFF. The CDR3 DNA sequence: TGTGCCTGGAGCCGACCGGATAATGAAAAACTGTTTTTT.

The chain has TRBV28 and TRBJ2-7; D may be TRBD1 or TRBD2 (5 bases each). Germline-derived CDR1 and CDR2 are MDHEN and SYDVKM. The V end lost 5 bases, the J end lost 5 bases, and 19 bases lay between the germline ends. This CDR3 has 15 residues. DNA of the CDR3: TGTGCCAGCAGTCATCCGACCAGGCAGGGAGACGAGCAGTACTTC. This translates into CASSHPTRQGDEQYF.